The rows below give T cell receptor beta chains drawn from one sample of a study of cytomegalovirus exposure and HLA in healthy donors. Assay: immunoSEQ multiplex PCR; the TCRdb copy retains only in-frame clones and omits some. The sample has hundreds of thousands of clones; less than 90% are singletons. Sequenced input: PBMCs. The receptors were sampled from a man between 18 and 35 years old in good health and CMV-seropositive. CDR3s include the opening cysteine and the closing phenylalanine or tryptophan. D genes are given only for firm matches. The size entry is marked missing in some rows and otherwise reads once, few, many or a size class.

CDR3 DNA: TGTGCCAGCAGTGATTTCTCAAGAAGGACTGAAGCTTTCTTT
CDR3 protein: CASSDFSRRTEAFF
V gene: TRBV2
clone size: NA
J gene: TRBJ1-1
D gene: NA
CDR3 length: 14

CDR3 DNA: TGTGCCAGCAGTCCCTGGGACAGAACCACAGATACGCAGTATTTT
CDR3 protein: CASSPWDRTTDTQYF
V gene: TRBV2
clone size: few
J gene: TRBJ2-3
D gene: TRBD1
CDR3 length: 15

CDR3 DNA: TGTGCCAGCAGCTCTCTGACTAGCGGGAGGCCTCAAGAGACCCAGTACTTC
CDR3 protein: CASSSLTSGRPQETQYF
V gene: TRBV11-2
clone size: NA
J gene: TRBJ2-5
D gene: TRBD2
CDR3 length: 17

CDR3 DNA: TGTGCCAGCAGGCCGGGACCTGACCGAGAGACCCAGTACTTC
CDR3 protein: CASRPGPDRETQYF
V gene: TRBV6-6
clone size: NA
J gene: TRBJ2-5
D gene: NA
CDR3 length: 14

CDR3 DNA: TGTGCCAGCAGCCCGAGAATAGGTCGAATCTACGAGCAGTACTTC
CDR3 protein: CASSPRIGRIYEQYF
V gene: TRBV7-9
clone size: NA
J gene: TRBJ2-7
D gene: NA
CDR3 length: 15

CDR3 DNA: TGTGCCAGCAGCCCAATGACTAGATTGGTCGATGAGCAGTTCTTC
CDR3 protein: CASSPMTRLVDEQFF
V gene: TRBV11-2
clone size: NA
J gene: TRBJ2-1
D gene: NA
CDR3 length: 15

CDR3 DNA: TGTGCCAGCAGACGGCCCCTACAGGGCCCCAGCACAGATACGCAGTATTTT
CDR3 protein: CASRRPLQGPSTDTQYF
V gene: TRBV28
clone size: NA
J gene: TRBJ2-3
D gene: NA
CDR3 length: 17

CDR3 DNA: TGTGCCAGCAGCTTAAGTCGAAACTCCTACAATGAGCAGTTCTTC
CDR3 protein: CASSLSRNSYNEQFF
V gene: TRBV7-9
clone size: NA
J gene: TRBJ2-1
D gene: NA
CDR3 length: 15

CDR3 DNA: TGTGCCAGCAGCGTATCCGAAGAGACCCAGTACTTC
CDR3 protein: CASSVSEETQYF
V gene: TRBV9
clone size: NA
J gene: TRBJ2-5
D gene: NA
CDR3 length: 12

CDR3 DNA: TGTGCCAGCAGTTTGGCAGGGGAAGGCTATGGCTACACCTTC
CDR3 protein: CASSLAGEGYGYTF
V gene: TRBV27
clone size: NA
J gene: TRBJ1-2
D gene: NA
CDR3 length: 14

CDR3 DNA: TGTGCCAGCAGTAGGGGGCCCGAAAGGATACAGCCCCAGCATTTT
CDR3 protein: CASSRGPERIQPQHF
V gene: TRBV11-2
clone size: NA
J gene: TRBJ1-5
D gene: TRBD1
CDR3 length: 15

CDR3 DNA: TGTGCCAGCAGCTTGGGTCTACCTAATGAAAAACTGTTTTTT
CDR3 protein: CASSLGLPNEKLFF
V gene: TRBV5-4
clone size: NA
J gene: TRBJ1-4
D gene: NA
CDR3 length: 14